These 14 T cell receptor beta chains were sequenced from one sample in a study of PD-1 blockade in classical Hodgkin lymphoma. Each of the patients experienced relapse following autologous stem cell transplantation, and their brentuximab vedotin exposure differed. The repertoire was sequenced with immunoSEQ multiplex PCR; TCRdb's copy has only in-frame clones and lacks some. The repertoire holds roughly 97,000 clones, with approximately 83% as singletons. The input for sequencing was peripheral blood mononuclear cells (PBMCs), taken at baseline. The source is a human donor with classical Hodgkin lymphoma.

The J gene is TRBJ2-1, the V gene TRBV7-6; 14 positions match TRBD2. The ends lost 2 bases at V and 6 bases at J; junction bases unmatched: 9. The CDR3 contains 18 residues. The germline gives CDR1 SGHVS, CDR2 FNYEAQ. The CDR3 bases are TGTGCCAGCAGCTTAATCCCCGCGACTAGCGGGAGGGCCAATGAGCAGTTCTTC. Its protein is CASSLIPATSGRANEQFF.

The chain carries TRBV5-1 and TRBJ2-5; 7 positions match TRBD1. Germline V lookup: CDR1 SGHRS, CDR2 YFSETQ. The CDR3 extends over 14 amino acids. J gave up 3 bases and V 4 bases, and 6 bases lay outside the gene matches. CDR3 amino acids: CASSIYRGEETQYF. The CDR3 DNA sequence: TGCGCCAGCAGCATTTACAGGGGTGAAGAGACCCAGTACTTC. The complete variable domain, with remaining parts taken from reference TRBV5-1 and TRBJ2-5, reads KAGVTQTPRYLIKTRGQQVTLSCSPISGHRSVSWYQQTPGQGLQFLFEYFSETQRNKGNFPGRFSGRQFSNSRSEMNVSTLELGDSALYLCASSIYRGEETQYFGPGTRLLVL.

The chain links TRBV6-1 to TRBJ2-1, with TRBD2 matching 10 bases. CDR1 is MNHNS, CDR2 SASEGT, per germline. V shed 7 bases and J 4 bases; nucleotides not matched to a gene: 7. The CDR3 runs 15 residues. CDR3 protein: CASIRAGGSYNEQFF. CDR3 sequence (DNA): TGTGCCAGCATACGAGCGGGAGGGAGTTACAATGAGCAGTTCTTC.

The chain combines TRBV18 with TRBJ1-5; TRBD1 matches 9 bases. V shed 6 bases and J 4 bases; nucleotides not matched to a gene: 4. This CDR3 has 14 residues. The germline V gene encodes CDR1 KGHSH and CDR2 LQKENI. The chain's CDR3 is CASSPGQGNQPQHF. As DNA, the CDR3 is TGTGCCAGCTCCCCGGGACAGGGTAATCAGCCCCAGCATTTT. The variable domain in full, with the rest retrieved from reference TRBV18 and TRBJ1-5, is NAGVMQNPRHLVRRRGQEARLRCSPMKGHSHVYWYRQLPEEGLKFMVYLQKENIIDESGMPKERFSAEFPKEGPSILRIQQVVRGDSAAYFCASSPGQGNQPQHFGDGTRLSIL.

This rearrangement joins TRBV6-6 to TRBJ2-7; tentative D call: TRBD2 (6 bases). The CDR3 covers 12 residues. Germline V lookup: CDR1 MNHNY, CDR2 SVGAGI (reference sequence). V lost 8 bases to trimming and J lost 6 bases, with 14 bases between them. CDR3 DNA: TGTGCCAGCGGTCTAGAAGCGGGCGAGCAGTACTTC. Amino acid sequence: CASGLEAGEQYF.

This clone was seen a handful of times. V and J are TRBV9 and TRBJ2-1, with no clear D. The CDR3 extends over 13 amino acids. Germline V gene lookup returns CDR1 SGDLS and CDR2 YYNGEE. The V end was cut by 0 bases, the J end by 4 bases, with 5 bases between. The CDR3 loop reads CASSVGPYNEQFF. The CDR3 DNA sequence: TGTGCCAGCAGCGTAGGGCCTTACAATGAGCAGTTCTTC.

This clone was recorded only once. The chain recombines TRBV28 with TRBJ1-1; unclear D gene. Germline CDR1 MDHEN, CDR2 SYDVKM. V was shortened by 6 bases and J by 7 bases, with 15 bases between the two germline ends. The CDR3 loop spans 13 amino acids. DNA for the CDR3: TGTGCCAGCAGGACAACAGTTCTTGGTGAAGCTTTCTTT. It translates to CASRTTVLGEAFF.

The chain combines TRBV19 with TRBJ2-5; D gene ambiguous. V was shortened by 1 base and J by 3 bases, with 6 bases between the two germline ends. The CDR3 loop spans 13 amino acids. Germline loops: CDR1 LNHDA, CDR2 SQIVND (reference sequence). CDR3 bases: TGTGCCAGTAGTATAGTTGCAGAAGAGACCCAGTACTTC. It is translated as CASSIVAEETQYF.

This sequence joins TRBV25-1 and TRBJ1-1, with TRBD1 identical over 7 bases. V was pared by 4 bases and J by 10 bases, with 6 bases of the junction left unmatched. This CDR3 has 12 amino acids. Per germline, CDR1 MGHDK and CDR2 SYGVNS. DNA for the CDR3: TGTGCCAGCAGTGTTAAGGGGGCGGGAGCTTTCTTT. Its translation is CASSVKGAGAFF.

This chain joins TRBV6-5 and TRBJ2-5; the D gene is possibly TRBD2 (5 bases). The V end was cut by 6 bases, the J end by 5 bases, with 10 bases between. The CDR3 runs 12 residues. Germline V CDR1 and CDR2: MNHEY, SVGAGI. CDR3 DNA sequence: TGTGCCAGCAGAACTAGTGGGGAGACCCAGTACTTC. Residues: CASRTSGETQYF.

V usage is TRBV19 and J usage is TRBJ2-3, with no clear D. The CDR3 is 17 amino acids. With 3 bases removed from V and 1 base from J, the gap between germline ends came to 17 bases. Germline-derived CDR1 and CDR2 are LNHDA and SQIVND (reference sequence). Here the CDR3 DNA reads TGTGCCAGTAGTATGCAGATAAGCGATCTACGCACAGATACGCAGTATTTT. Translating it yields CASSMQISDLRTDTQYF.

The rearrangement links TRBV10-3 to TRBJ2-1, with D perhaps TRBD1 (5 bases). Germline V lookup: CDR1 ENHRY, CDR2 SYGVKD. There are 14 residues in the CDR3. Trimming removed 7 bases from V and 6 bases from J, with 16 bases in between. The CDR3 spells CAIKWGERGNEQFF. CDR3 sequence (DNA): TGTGCCATCAAATGGGGCGAAAGGGGCAATGAGCAGTTCTTC.

The chain is built from TRBV2 and TRBJ1-5; D is possibly TRBD1 (5 bases). Deletions cut 0 bases from V and 4 bases from J, with 10 bases between. Germline V gene lookup returns CDR1 SNHLY and CDR2 FYNNEI. This CDR3 spans 15 amino acids. This CDR3 is CASSEARAGNQPQHF. As DNA, the CDR3 is TGTGCCAGCAGTGAAGCGCGCGCAGGGAATCAGCCCCAGCATTTT.

This clone was observed a handful of times. This chain joins TRBV6-5 and TRBJ1-4; D is perhaps TRBD1 (6 bases). V was shortened by 6 bases and J by 0 bases, with 8 bases between the two germline ends. The CDR3 runs 14 residues. CDR1 is MNHEY, CDR2 SVGAGI, per germline. The CDR3 reads CASRDSSTNEKLFF. The DNA of the CDR3 is TGTGCCAGCAGGGACAGTTCAACTAATGAAAAACTGTTTTTT.